Following are 5 T cell receptor beta chains from one sample sequenced in a study of blood T cell repertoires in COVID-19. Clones were sequenced by immunoSEQ multiplex PCR, and TCRdb holds only the in-frame ones, with some missing. Of around 68,000 clones listed, 85% to 90% were seen once; the top ten hold 2.7%. Sequencing input: peripheral blood. All receptors come from a man aged 45 to 65 with acute or convalescent COVID-19.

This chain connects TRBV6-5 to TRBJ1-2; no firm D call. The CDR3 has 11 amino acids. CDR1 is MNHEY and CDR2 is SVGAGI in the germline V gene. V dropped 6 bases and J dropped 3 bases, with 5 bases sitting between them. CDR3 residues: CASRAYYGYTF. CDR3 in DNA: TGTGCCAGCAGGGCTTACTATGGCTACACCTTC.

This chain joins TRBV28 and TRBJ1-2; a weak D match, TRBD1 (5 bases). CDR1 and CDR2 from the germline V gene are MDHEN and SYDVKM. Between the trimmed V and J ends, which lost 1 base and 5 bases, there was a span of 11 bases. The CDR3 contains 14 residues. The DNA of the CDR3 is TGTGCCAGCAGTTTATCCCCAGGGCGATATGGCTACACCTTC. Translation: CASSLSPGRYGYTF.

V and J are TRBV7-2 and TRBJ1-6; tentatively, D is TRBD1 (5 bases). Trimming shortened V by 5 bases and J by 3 bases, and 14 bases separated the two germline ends. Germline V gene lookup returns CDR1 SGHTA and CDR2 FQGNSA. The CDR3 spans 16 residues. CDR3 amino acids: CASSLQGRGYNSPLHF. The CDR3, as DNA: TGTGCCAGCAGCCTTCAGGGAAGGGGCTATAATTCACCCCTCCACTTT.

The chain couples TRBV5-1 to TRBJ2-1; TRBD1 agrees at 10 bases. The J segment lost 7 bases and the V segment lost 8 bases, leaving 3 bases of the junction unmatched. This CDR3 comprises 12 residues. Germline CDR1 reads SGHRS; CDR2 reads YFSETQ. The DNA for the CDR3 is TGCGCCAGTCGGGACAGGGGAAATGAGCAGTTCTTC. Protein sequence: CASRDRGNEQFF.

This chain's CDR3 is CASGLAVSYGYTF. CDR3 DNA sequence: TGTGCTAGTGGTTTAGCCGTGAGCTATGGCTACACCTTC. This chain connects TRBV12-5 to TRBJ1-2; D ambiguous. In germline, CDR1 is LGHNT, CDR2 FRNRAP. V was shortened by 3 bases and J by 4 bases, with 9 bases between the two germline ends. The length of the CDR3 is 13 residues.